A single sample is the source of the 9 T cell receptor beta chains below, sequenced in a study of Ad26.COV2.S vaccination and SARS-CoV-2 variants. This table comes from immunoSEQ multiplex PCR, and its TCRdb copy is limited to in-frame clones, with some not included. The profile shows approximately 350,000 clones, 83% of them singletons. Treatment described: roughly 20 received Ad26.COV2.S at low or high dose, single or two shots; five or six received placebo; per-sample allocation not given. Sampling happened 63 days after the first vaccine or placebo injection. The sequencing here drew on peripheral blood, taken in a trial of Ad26.COV2.S vaccine versus placebo. The source of these receptors is a person aged 18-65 years who received the Ad26.COV2.S COVID-19 vaccine or a placebo.

V gene TRBV5-1 combines with J gene TRBJ2-2, with no clear D. V gave up 5 bases and J gave up 6 bases, with 8 bases separating them. CDR1 is SGHRS, CDR2 YFSETQ, per germline. The CDR3 has 12 amino acids. Written as DNA, the CDR3 is TGCGCCAGCAGTTACAACTCCGGGGAGCTGTTTTTT. It specifies CASSYNSGELFF.

This chain joins TRBV29-1 and TRBJ2-2; D not resolved. V was clipped by 3 bases and J by 2 bases, with 13 bases between them. Germline values: CDR1 SQVTM, CDR2 ANQGSEA. This CDR3 has 15 residues. CDR3 sequence: CSVEAKGLNTGELFF. The CDR3 coding sequence is TGCAGCGTTGAGGCGAAAGGTCTCAACACCGGGGAGCTGTTTTTT.

The genes are TRBV9 and TRBJ2-2; D remains ambiguous. The CDR3 is 13 residues long. V was shortened by 5 bases and J by 3 bases, with 8 bases between the two germline ends. The V gene's germline CDR1 is SGDLS and CDR2 YYNGEE. CDR3 amino acids: CASRQLDTGELFF. CDR3 sequence (DNA): TGTGCCAGCAGACAGCTTGACACCGGGGAGCTGTTTTTT.

DNA of the CDR3: TGTGCCAGCAGGCTTAACGGGGACAGGGGGAATGAGCAGTTCTTC. Encoded protein: CASRLNGDRGNEQFF. This chain connects TRBV6-5 to TRBJ2-1, with TRBD1 identical over 11 bases. V lost 6 bases and J lost 7; bases outside the gene matches: 8. CDR1 is MNHEY and CDR2 is SVGAGI in the germline V gene. The CDR3 spans 15 residues.

With regard to this clone: The sample has other DNA sequences that encode this CDR3 too. The gene calls are TRBV27 and TRBJ1-5, with unresolved D. Trimming cost V 2 bases and J 1 base, with 6 bases left between them. The CDR3 totals 14 residues. Germline CDR1 MNHEY, CDR2 SMNVEV (reference sequence). DNA of the CDR3: TGTGCCAGCAGTTTACGGGGAAGCAATCAGCCCCAGCATTTT. Protein product: CASSLRGSNQPQHF.

The sample holds one count of this clone. V gene TRBV5-1 combines with J gene TRBJ2-3; tentative D call: TRBD2 (6 bases). Trimming left V 0 bases short and J 2 bases short, with 13 bases between. The CDR3 is made up of 16 amino acids. The germline CDR1 and CDR2 sequences are SGHRS and YFSETQ. As DNA, the CDR3 is TGCGCCAGCAGCTTGGCCGGGGGTAGGGACACAGATACGCAGTATTTT. Protein: CASSLAGGRDTDTQYF.

The chain employs TRBV5-6 and TRBJ1-6, with D perhaps matching TRBD1 (6 bases). CDR1 and CDR2 from the germline V gene are SGHDT and YYEEEE. This CDR3 is built from 15 residues. V lost 1 base and J lost 7, with 12 bases in between. CDR3 DNA sequence: TGTGCCAGCAGCTTGAGAGGGGGTGTGAATTCACCCCTCCACTTT. As protein: CASSLRGGVNSPLHF. The full variable domain, completed using reference TRBV5-6 and TRBJ1-6, is DAGVTQSPTHLIKTRGQQVTLRCSPKSGHDTVSWYQQALGQGPQFIFQYYEEEERQRGNFPDRFSGHQFPNYSSELNVNALLLGDSALYLCASSLRGGVNSPLHFGNGTRLTVT.

This chain uses TRBV3-1 (or the pseudogene TRBV3-2) with TRBJ2-2; 12 positions match TRBD1. The CDR3 is made up of 17 amino acids. With 2 bases clipped from V and 3 bases from J, the junction kept 4 bases outside the gene matches. The germline gives CDR1 LGHDT, CDR2 YNNKEL (reference sequence). This CDR3 reads CASSQPGQGAYTGELFF. CDR3 DNA: TGTGCCAGCAGCCAACCGGGACAGGGGGCTTACACCGGGGAGCTGTTTTTT.

The CDR3 coding sequence is TGTGCCACCACCCTGGGACAGGCCTGGAACACTGAAGCTTTCTTT. Residues: CATTLGQAWNTEAFF. The chain recombines TRBV24-1 with TRBJ1-1; TRBD1 aligns across 8 bases. In germline, CDR1 is KGHDR, CDR2 SFDVKD. This CDR3 has 15 amino acids. The ends lost 8 bases at V and 1 base at J; junction bases unmatched: 8.